Listed below are T cell receptor beta chains from one sample, sequenced in a study of cytomegalovirus exposure and HLA in healthy donors. Using immunoSEQ multiplex PCR, the repertoire was profiled, and TCRdb retains in-frame clones only, with some absent. The sample lists fewer than 200,000 clones, over 60% seen once, with around 0.97% in the top ten. The sequenced sample consisted of PBMCs. Receptors originate from a woman aged 50 to 65 in good health and CMV-seropositive. Each CDR3 is given with its conserved first and last residue. D genes are given only for firm matches.

d_gene	j_gene	v_gene	CDR3aa
.	TRBJ2-5	TRBV6-1	CASSEEVLGGLETQYF
TRBD2	TRBJ2-5	TRBV29-1	CSVTPGLAGEETQYF
TRBD1	TRBJ1-2	TRBV7-2	CASSFGTANYGYTF
TRBD1	TRBJ2-2	TRBV5-6	CASSFDRDTGELFF
TRBD2	TRBJ2-1	TRBV7-8	CASSGTSSEQFF
.	TRBJ2-5	TRBV28	CASSTGYQETQYF
.	TRBJ2-5	TRBV6-5	CASRGRKETQYF
.	TRBJ1-2	TRBV19	CASQQGYYGYTF
.	TRBJ2-1	TRBV18	CASSPLTGRGGDEQFF
TRBD1	TRBJ1-1	TRBV19	CASRTTGDTEAFF
.	TRBJ2-4	TRBV19	CASSIRGDLAKNIQYF
TRBD2	TRBJ2-1	TRBV5-4	CASSLVASGRNEQFF
.	TRBJ1-1	TRBV4-3	CASSQDRDTRISEAFF
TRBD2	TRBJ2-1	TRBV2	CASKPPAGGSHNNEQFF
.	TRBJ2-3	TRBV5-6	CASSLTGRELIDTQYF
TRBD1	TRBJ2-7	TRBV7-9	CASSHDRGSYEQYF
.	TRBJ2-1	TRBV20-1	CSAENYNEQFF
.	TRBJ1-2	TRBV6-1	CASSEAWGGFYGYTF
TRBD1	TRBJ1-4	TRBV5-1	CASSLQGMGEKLFF
TRBD1	TRBJ2-3	TRBV6-5	CASNAGQALTDTQYF
.	.	TRBV6-5	CASRRGTGNYEQYF
.	TRBJ2-7	TRBV7-6	CASSASPTRYEQYF
TRBD1	TRBJ2-3	TRBV4-3	CASSQDPWDRSDTQYF
.	TRBJ2-3	TRBV28	CASVRTDTQYF
TRBD2	TRBJ2-5	TRBV9	CASSGTSGQGETQYF
.	TRBJ2-7	TRBV5-8	CASSRRFEQYF
.	TRBJ1-2	TRBV5-1	CASSLGTGGYSNYGYTF
.	TRBJ1-3	TRBV10-2	CASSETEGDGNTIYF
TRBD1	TRBJ2-4	TRBV7-8	CASSPRRQGGTKNIQYF
TRBD2	TRBJ2-7	TRBV7-2	CASSIDSGGVPYEQYF
TRBD2	TRBJ2-5	TRBV7-3	CASSPGGASQETQYF
TRBD1	TRBJ1-2	TRBV5-4	CASRPQGVSFGYTF
.	TRBJ2-2	TRBV4-1	CASSHQGGQRRHLFF
.	TRBJ1-4	TRBV4-3	CASSQESSLLGGEKLFF
.	TRBJ1-5	TRBV11-3	CASSSALREGNQPQHF
TRBD1	TRBJ1-1	TRBV7-9	CASSPQGAWNTEAFF
.	TRBJ1-2	TRBV28	CASSFQQGSYYGYTF
.	TRBJ1-1	TRBV7-8	CASSLKLTAKAFF
.	TRBJ2-4	TRBV9	CASSVGGANIQYF
TRBD1	TRBJ1-5	TRBV6-5	CASRTGGGQPQHF
.	TRBJ1-5	TRBV28	CASRGAASNQPQHF
.	TRBJ1-1	TRBV7-9	CASRLRNTEAFF
.	TRBJ2-1	TRBV28	CASVVLGEQFF
TRBD2	TRBJ2-4	TRBV27	CASSLTSGKLAKNIQYF
TRBD2	TRBJ2-3	TRBV27	CASRASGGGTDTQYF
.	TRBJ2-7	TRBV18	CASSPSAGDDYEQYF
.	TRBJ1-5	TRBV2	CASSTNREQPQHF
.	TRBJ2-2	TRBV11-2	CASSLYGELFF
TRBD1	TRBJ2-7	TRBV6-1	CASRGTGSYEQYF
.	TRBJ2-1	TRBV7-6	CASSLEQGRIEQFF
.	TRBJ1-3	TRBV19	CASSLDTFSGNTIYF
TRBD2	TRBJ2-7	TRBV27	CASRYSGSYEQYF
.	TRBJ2-5	TRBV7-2	CASSSVRRADRDETQYF
.	TRBJ1-1	TRBV28	CASSPDRLNTEAFF
.	TRBJ1-2	TRBV6-1	CATRVSGNYGYTF
TRBD1	TRBJ2-7	TRBV15	CATSSQGEYEQYF